The clone carrying this T cell receptor (beta chain) was observed at least ten times. The CDR3 end is not reached by the read, which stops 3 residues before it; the germline J gene fills it in. The protocol was immunoSEQ multiplex PCR, while the TCRdb copy is restricted to in-frame clones and leaves out a portion. The sample holds 35,000 to 55,000 clones, and no clone turns up only once. The data stem from a study of T cell clonality in common variable immunodeficiency. CDR3 length: 14 residues. The junction had 8 bases not matched to a gene; V was cut back by 6 bases and J by 2 bases. Germline CDR1 is DFQATT and CDR2 is SNEGSKA (reference sequence).

The V gene is TRBV20-1, the J gene TRBJ2-3; 7 bases align to TRBD1. The receptor was derived from a person between 18 and 70 years old in good health. Sequencing was performed on peripheral blood mononuclear cells. The CDR3 sequence is CSAGTDTVTDTQYF. Partial CDR3 DNA: TGCAGTGCGGGGACAGATACCGTCACAGATACG.